These 26 T cell receptor beta chains originate from one sample sequenced in a study of a mutant IDH1 vaccine in newly diagnosed glioma. No antigen is known for these receptors. Some clones are missing from TCRdb's copy, which holds only in-frame ones; the method was immunoSEQ multiplex PCR. This sample carries around 32,000 clones, 79% of them seen once, and the ten largest clones take approximately 8.5%. Time point reported: week 35, safety follow-up. All doses held 300 ug of mutant IDH1 20-mer peptide, with topical imiquimod. This specimen consisted of PBMCs, obtained from a glioma patient whose treatment included an IDH1 peptide vaccine. These receptors were taken from a woman in her 30s with glioma. Some clones in this sample may be carry-over from other donors' samples.

This clone was seen just once. The chain combines TRBV10-2 with TRBJ2-3; tentatively, D is TRBD2 (6 bases). V dropped 2 bases and J dropped 0 bases, with 6 bases sitting between them. The CDR3 runs 14 residues. In germline, CDR1 is WSHSY, CDR2 SAAADI. DNA for the CDR3: TGCGCCAGCAGTGAGGGAGGGAGCACAGATACGCAGTATTTT. Translation gives CASSEGGSTDTQYF.

V gene TRBV5-1 combines with J gene TRBJ2-3, with D tentatively TRBD2 (6 bases). The V end was cut by 4 bases, the J end by 4 bases, with 16 bases between. The CDR3 spans 15 residues. Germline values: CDR1 SGHRS, CDR2 YFSETQ. The CDR3 protein is CASSIFGGGSDTQYF. The CDR3 nucleotides are TGCGCCAGCAGCATATTCGGGGGAGGATCAGATACGCAGTATTTT.

This clone was counted once. The V and J genes are TRBV27 and TRBJ2-7; 9 bases line up with TRBD2. CDR1 and CDR2 (germline): MNHEY, SMNVEV (reference sequence). Trimming removed 5 bases from V and 5 bases from J; junction bases left unmatched: 7. The CDR3 covers 14 residues. The CDR3 bases are TGTGCCAGCAGTGATAGCGGGAGTAAAAACGAGCAGTACTTC. As protein: CASSDSGSKNEQYF.

This clone has just a few counts. The chain carries TRBV11-2 and TRBJ1-1, with D unclear. The germline gives CDR1 SGHAT, CDR2 FQNNGV. CDR3 size: 14 residues. With 1 base removed from V and 1 base from J, the gap between germline ends came to 7 bases. The CDR3 is CASSLAPRNTEAFF. CDR3 in DNA: TGTGCCAGCAGCTTAGCCCCTCGGAACACTGAAGCTTTCTTT.

The J gene is TRBJ1-2, the V gene TRBV27, with TRBD1 matching 9 bases. Germline CDR1 is MNHEY and CDR2 is SMNVEV (reference sequence). This CDR3 has 15 residues. Losses at the gene ends were 4 bases for V and 6 bases for J; bases not matched to a gene: 9. The CDR3 DNA sequence: TGTGCCAGCAGTTCCCGCCGGACAGGGGAAGATGGCTACACCTTC. Its translation: CASSSRRTGEDGYTF.

In DNA, the CDR3 is TGTGCCAGCAGTTTAGTGCAGGAGAACACTGAAGCTTTCTTT. Translated: CASSLVQENTEAFF. This rearrangement joins TRBV28 to TRBJ1-1; D is ambiguous. V shed 2 bases and J shed 1 base, with 8 bases lying between them. Per germline, CDR1 MDHEN and CDR2 SYDVKM. The CDR3 has 14 residues.

The CDR3: CASSWPGQGAGGELFF. In nucleotides, the CDR3 is TGTGCCAGCAGCTGGCCGGGACAGGGGGCTGGCGGGGAGCTGTTTTTT. The V gene is TRBV7-2, the J gene TRBJ2-2; 12 nucleotides line up with TRBD1. Germline trimming cut 4 bases from V and 7 bases from J; bases unmatched to any gene: 7. The CDR3 has 16 amino acids. CDR1 is SGHTA and CDR2 is FQGNSA in the germline V gene.

The V call is TRBV30, the J call TRBJ2-1, with D unclear. The V gene lost 1 base and the J gene lost 8 bases, with 9 bases spanning the gap. Germline CDR1 reads GTSNPN; CDR2 reads SVGIG (reference sequence). The CDR3 consists of 12 residues. The CDR3 nucleotides read TGTGCCTGGAGTGCTCCCCGGGATGAGCAGTTCTTC. It codes for CAWSAPRDEQFF.

CDR3 in DNA: TGTGCCAGCATTCAGGGGGGGGAGAATGAAAAACTGTTTTTT. It encodes CASIQGGENEKLFF. This rearrangement joins TRBV6-6 to TRBJ1-4, with 7 positions matching TRBD1. Germline CDR1 and CDR2: MNHNY and SVGAGI (reference sequence). Trimming at V came to 7 bases and at J to 5 bases, leaving 7 bases not matched to a gene. This CDR3 comprises 14 residues.

The chain uses TRBV30 and TRBJ1-5, with 10 bases that match TRBD1. V trimming: 3 bases; J trimming: 4 bases; junction bases outside the gene matches: 6. The CDR3 is 15 amino acids. Germline-derived CDR1 and CDR2 are GTSNPN and SVGIG (reference sequence). The CDR3 bases are TGTGCCTGGAGCACCGGACAGGGGGTTAATCAGCCCCAGCATTTT. It translates to CAWSTGQGVNQPQHF. Drawing the rest from reference TRBV30 and TRBJ1-5, the complete variable domain is SQTIHQWPATLVQPVGSPLSLECTVEGTSNPNLYWYRQAAGRGLQLLFYSVGIGQISSEVPQNLSASRPQDRQFILSSKKLLLSDSGFYLCAWSTGQGVNQPQHFGDGTRLSIL.

The rearrangement links TRBV28 to TRBJ2-7; TRBD2 agrees at 7 bases. Per germline, CDR1 MDHEN and CDR2 SYDVKM. The CDR3 runs to 15 residues. V was pared by 3 bases and J by 5 bases, with 10 bases of the junction left unmatched. The CDR3 loop reads CASSFPGGINNEQYF. For the CDR3, the DNA is TGTGCCAGCAGTTTCCCGGGGGGAATCAACAACGAGCAGTACTTC.

This clone was observed once. This chain links TRBV30 with TRBJ2-5; possibly TRBD2 for D (6 bases). This CDR3 contains 15 residues. The germline CDR1 and CDR2 sequences are GTSNPN and SVGIG (reference sequence). Trimming took 1 base from V and 1 from J, leaving 13 bases between them. This CDR3 reads CAWSASLGGQETQYF. The CDR3 DNA follows: TGTGCCTGGAGTGCCTCCCTGGGGGGCCAAGAGACCCAGTACTTC.

This chain links TRBV30 with TRBJ2-6; no clear D gene. CDR1 is GTSNPN and CDR2 is SVGIG in the germline V gene (reference sequence). V lost 2 bases and J lost 2, with 7 bases in between. The CDR3 is 14 residues long. The CDR3 reads CAWSPYPGANVLTF. CDR3 nucleotide sequence: TGTGCCTGGAGTCCTTACCCTGGGGCCAACGTCCTGACTTTC.

The chain carries TRBV5-8 and TRBJ2-5; 8 bases line up with TRBD2. After removal of 3 bases from V and 2 bases from J, the junction contained 12 bases not matched to a gene. This CDR3 spans 17 amino acids. Looked up from germline, CDR1 is SGHTS and CDR2 is YDEGEE. For the CDR3, the DNA is TGTGCCAGCAGCTCGTCGTGGGTGGGCGGGAGGCAAGAGACCCAGTACTTC. Its protein product is CASSSSWVGGRQETQYF.

The chain is built from TRBV15 and TRBJ2-7; D tentatively reads TRBD1 or TRBD2 (5 bases each). CDR1 LNHNV and CDR2 YYDKDF come from the germline V gene (reference sequence). V dropped 0 bases and J dropped 2 bases, with 11 bases sitting between them. The CDR3 runs to 15 residues. DNA of the CDR3: TGTGCCACCAGCAGAGATGGGACGGTTCCCTACGAGCAGTACTTC. It translates to CATSRDGTVPYEQYF.

The gene calls are TRBV4-1 and TRBJ2-7, with D possibly TRBD1 on 6 matching bases. Trimming stripped 4 bases from V and 0 bases from J, with 13 bases between. Germline CDR1 reads MGHRA; CDR2 reads YSYEKL. The length of the CDR3 is 15 residues. As DNA, the CDR3 is TGCGCCAGCAGCCCCGGACAGATAAGCTCCTACGAGCAGTACTTC. It is translated as CASSPGQISSYEQYF.

This rearrangement joins TRBV10-3 to TRBJ2-1; 13 bases are shared with TRBD2. CDR1 ENHRY and CDR2 SYGVKD come from the germline V gene. Germline trimming cut 4 bases from V and 7 bases from J; bases unmatched to any gene: 16. CDR3 length: 19 amino acids. CDR3 amino acids: CAISANPGTSGTPGNEQFF. The CDR3, as DNA: TGTGCCATCAGTGCCAACCCAGGGACTAGCGGGACCCCTGGGAATGAGCAGTTCTTC.

The V and J genes are TRBV5-5 and TRBJ2-5; D not resolved. V lost 2 bases and J 2 bases, leaving 16 bases between the germline ends. The CDR3 has 16 residues. The germline CDR1 and CDR2 sequences are SGHKS and YYEKEE (reference sequence). The CDR3 loop reads CASSLLHTNLQETQYF. Written as DNA, the CDR3 is TGTGCCAGCAGCTTATTACACACCAACCTACAAGAGACCCAGTACTTC.

J is TRBJ1-5 and V is TRBV27; 7 positions match TRBD1. J was trimmed by 0 bases and V by 6 bases; bases with no gene match: 11. The CDR3 is made up of 17 amino acids. CDR1 and CDR2 from the germline V gene are MNHEY and SMNVEV (reference sequence). CDR3 nucleotide sequence: TGTGCCAGCAGCCCCCTGGACAGGATCAATAGCAATCAGCCCCAGCATTTT. Its translation: CASSPLDRINSNQPQHF.

The chain links TRBV10-3 to TRBJ1-5, with 10 bases matching TRBD1. V lost 6 bases and J lost 4; bases outside the gene matches: 6. CDR1 is ENHRY and CDR2 is SYGVKD in the germline V gene. The CDR3 sequence is 15 residues long. CDR3 DNA sequence: TGTGCCATCAGCGGTCCGGGACAGGGGAATCAGCCCCAGCATTTT. Amino acids: CAISGPGQGNQPQHF.

The CDR3, as DNA: TGTGCCAGCAGCCGGGGATCCCCTACCAAAAACATTCAGTACTTC. Protein sequence: CASSRGSPTKNIQYF. The V call is TRBV28, the J call TRBJ2-4; maybe TRBD2 (5 bases). This CDR3 is 15 amino acids long. Deletions cut 6 bases from V and 2 bases from J, with 14 bases between. Germline V CDR1 and CDR2: MDHEN, SYDVKM.

The chain carries TRBV6-5 and TRBJ1-2, with 9 bases aligning to TRBD1. Trimming took 8 bases from V and 2 from J; bases not matched to a gene: 6. Germline V gene sequence: CDR1 MNHEY, CDR2 SVGAGI. CDR3 length equals 14 residues. The CDR3 spells CASWSTGGNYGYTF. The CDR3 DNA is TGTGCCAGCTGGTCGACAGGGGGAAACTATGGCTACACCTTC.

The V call is TRBV5-5, the J call TRBJ1-5; D not certain. The V and J ends lost 0 bases and 4 bases respectively, with 5 bases between them. The CDR3 sequence is 13 residues long. Germline assignment: CDR1 SGHKS and CDR2 YYEKEE (reference sequence). In nucleotides, the CDR3 is TGTGCCAGCAGCTTGGACGTTAATCAGCCCCAGCATTTT. This sequence encodes CASSLDVNQPQHF.

CDR3 residues: CASSFDSLQETQYF. In DNA, the CDR3 is TGTGCCAGCAGTTTCGACAGCCTACAAGAGACCCAGTACTTC. The chain joins TRBV27 to TRBJ2-5; perhaps TRBD1 as D (5 bases). The germline V gene encodes CDR1 MNHEY and CDR2 SMNVEV (reference sequence). V was cut by 3 bases and J by 2 bases, with 10 bases left in between. This CDR3 contains 14 residues.

The chain combines TRBV4-1 with TRBJ2-7; 11 nucleotides agree with TRBD2. The CDR3 sequence is 14 residues long. Per the germline V gene, CDR1 is MGHRA and CDR2 is YSYEKL. J was trimmed by 4 bases and V by 2 bases; bases with no gene match: 1. The DNA of the CDR3 is TGCGCCAGCAGCCAACTAGCGGGAGGTTACGAGCAGTACTTC. Amino acids: CASSQLAGGYEQYF.

This chain connects TRBV19 to TRBJ1-1; 10 bases agree with TRBD1. With V trimmed by 2 bases and J by 5 bases, 8 bases remained unmatched. Germline CDR1 is LNHDA and CDR2 is SQIVND (reference sequence). This CDR3 contains 16 residues. The CDR3 loop is CASSIIRDRGSTEAFF. CDR3 nucleotide sequence: TGTGCCAGTAGTATAATCCGGGACAGGGGATCTACTGAAGCTTTCTTT.